These 21 T cell receptor beta chains share one sample of origin, sequenced in a study of T cells after yellow fever vaccination. One entry per CDR3 protein, called by TCRdb with MiXCR from the 5' RACE reads. The data show about 69,000 distinct CDR3 sequences, under 6.5% seen once. The source material was CD4+ T cells sorted from PBMCs, sampled about 2 weeks after the first yellow fever vaccination. All receptors come from a man aged 18 to 29 who received the YFV17D yellow fever vaccine.

This clonotype showed up many times. CDR3 sequence reads: CSARGRGLSYEQYV. In DNA, the CDR3 is TGCAGTGCTAGGGGCAGGGGCCTCTCCTACGAGCAGTACGTC. The rearrangement uses TRBV20-1 and TRBJ2-7; D possibly corresponds to TRBD1 (6 bases). CDR1 is DFQATT, CDR2 SNEGSKA, per germline (reference sequence). V shed 3 bases and J shed 0 bases, with 12 bases lying between them. The CDR3 spans 14 residues.

This clonotype occurred many times. This rearrangement joins TRBV7-9 to TRBJ2-7; D is uncertain. The germline V and J ends were trimmed by 2 bases and 0 bases, with 8 bases remaining between them. CDR1 and CDR2 (germline): SEHNR, FQNEAQ (reference sequence). The CDR3 is made up of 14 amino acids. The DNA of the CDR3 is TGTGCCAGCAGCTTACAGAGTAGCTCCTACGAGCAGTACTTC. This codes for CASSLQSSSYEQYF.

This clonotype was found many times. In DNA form, the CDR3 reads TGTGCTAGTGGTTTGGCTGGATACTACGAGCAGTACGTC. This codes for CASGLAGYYEQYV. This rearrangement joins TRBV12-5 to TRBJ2-7; unclear D gene. The CDR3 has 13 amino acids. Between the trimmed V and J ends, which lost 1 base and 3 bases, there was a span of 7 bases. Germline CDR1 reads LGHNT; CDR2 reads FRNRAP.

This clonotype was recorded at least ten times. V usage is TRBV5-1 and J usage is TRBJ1-1; no clear D. From germline, CDR1 is SGHRS and CDR2 YFSETQ. The length of the CDR3 is 14 residues. Between the trimmed V and J ends, which lost 0 bases and 7 bases, there was a span of 13 bases. The CDR3 sequence: CASSLAGAGDEAFF. CDR3 DNA: TGCGCCAGCAGCTTGGCGGGAGCCGGAGATGAAGCTTTCTTT.

This clonotype was detected ten times or more. The gene calls are TRBV9 and TRBJ2-1; TRBD2 aligns across 10 bases. Germline V CDR1 and CDR2: SGDLS, YYNGEE. Losses at the gene ends were 0 bases for V and 7 bases for J; bases not matched to a gene: 10. The CDR3 loop spans 17 amino acids. The CDR3 bases are TGTGCCAGCAGCGTAGGATTCCTAGCGGGGGTATGGAATGAGCAGTTCTTC. Its translation is CASSVGFLAGVWNEQFF.

This clonotype was seen ten or more times. J is TRBJ2-3 and V is TRBV9; the match to TRBD2 covers 8 bases. CDR1 SGDLS and CDR2 YYNGEE come from the germline V gene. J gave up 6 bases and V 3 bases, and 12 bases lay outside the gene matches. The length of the CDR3 is 16 residues. CDR3 DNA sequence: TGTGCCAGCAGCGCCCGAATCGCGGGGGGCAAGGATACGCAGTATTTT. Its protein product is CASSARIAGGKDTQYF.

The rearrangement uses TRBV18 and TRBJ1-1; no firm D call. Germline lookup yields CDR1 KGHSH and CDR2 LQKENI. CDR3 length: 14 amino acids. Trimming took 6 bases from V and 5 from J, leaving 16 bases between them. The CDR3 nucleotides read TGTGCCAGCTCTTCATCACTGGAGGGAACTGAAGCTTTCTTT. Its protein product is CASSSSLEGTEAFF.

This clonotype is a singleton in its sample. A read error may explain this, as a much larger clone is one base away. The J gene is TRBJ2-3, the V gene TRBV7-9; D remains ambiguous. The germline gives CDR1 SEHNR, CDR2 FQNEAQ (reference sequence). The germline V and J ends were trimmed by 2 bases and 11 bases, with 14 bases remaining between them. The CDR3 is made up of 13 amino acids. The CDR3 sequence: CASSLLPRRMQYF. CDR3 coding DNA: TGTGCCAGCAGCTTACTCCCGAGGAGAATGCAGTATTTT.

This clonotype was detected many times. J is TRBJ2-3 and V is TRBV7-3; no definite D call. Germline V gene sequence: CDR1 SGHTA, CDR2 FQGTGA. Trimming pared 1 base from V and 11 bases from J, leaving 10 bases between. The length of the CDR3 is 12 residues. The CDR3 is CASSLNGVLQYF. CDR3 sequence (DNA): TGTGCCAGCAGCTTAAATGGCGTTCTGCAGTATTTT.

This clonotype was seen many times. The rearrangement uses TRBV4-1 and TRBJ2-1; TRBD2 matches 8 bases. The CDR3 loop spans 17 amino acids. V lost 4 bases to trimming and J lost 3 bases; unmatched junction nucleotides: 11. In germline, CDR1 is MGHRA, CDR2 YSYEKL. CDR3 sequence reads: CASSRAPGGQGYNEQFF. The DNA of the CDR3 is TGCGCCAGCAGCCGCGCTCCGGGGGGGCAGGGCTACAATGAGCAGTTCTTC.

This clonotype was seen many times. The J gene is TRBJ2-1, the V gene TRBV29-1; the match to TRBD2 covers 13 bases. This CDR3 is built from 15 residues. V lost 6 bases and J lost 9; bases outside the gene matches: 11. Looked up from germline, CDR1 is SQVTM and CDR2 is ANQGSEA. CDR3: CSVKGLAGLGGEQFF. CDR3 nucleotides: TGCAGCGTGAAGGGACTAGCGGGGCTGGGAGGTGAGCAGTTCTTC.

Comments on this clonotype: A clone one base away is much larger, so this may be a read error. The chain joins TRBV18 to TRBJ1-1; 10 bases are a match to TRBD1. CDR3 length: 15 residues. V lost 4 bases and J lost 5; bases outside the gene matches: 7. Germline loops: CDR1 KGHSH, CDR2 LQKENI. CDR3: CASSRTGGRMTEAFF. The CDR3 DNA reads as TGTGCCAGCTCACGGACAGGGGGTCGGATGACTGAAGCTTTCTTT.

The table lists this clonotype with many counts. The V and J genes are TRBV2 and TRBJ2-5, with D possibly matching TRBD1 (6 bases). V shed 8 bases and J shed 5 bases, with 12 bases lying between them. CDR1 SNHLY and CDR2 FYNNEI come from the germline V gene. This CDR3 has 12 amino acids. CDR3 nucleotides: TGTGCCAGCTCCTTCACAGGGGAGACCCAGTACTTC. Translated, it gives CASSFTGETQYF.

This clonotype was seen many times. V gene TRBV5-5 combines with J gene TRBJ1-3, with D uncertain. Per germline, CDR1 SGHKS and CDR2 YYEKEE (reference sequence). V gave up 4 bases and J gave up 4 bases, with 15 bases separating them. The CDR3 has 15 amino acids. In DNA, the CDR3 is TGTGCCAGCAGCACGGACGGGAACTTCGGAAACACCATATATTTT. It translates to CASSTDGNFGNTIYF.

This clonotype was observed a handful of times. V gene TRBV3-1 combines with J gene TRBJ2-7; 10 bases are shared with TRBD1. This CDR3 is 17 amino acids long. Germline CDR1 LGHDT, CDR2 YNNKEL (reference sequence). V lost 2 bases, J lost 5 bases, and 12 bases stayed unmatched. The CDR3 protein is CASSQFGYRDRGHEQYF. DNA for the CDR3: TGTGCCAGCAGCCAATTTGGGTACCGGGACAGGGGCCACGAGCAGTACTTC.

The table lists this clonotype with a few counts. V gene TRBV18 combines with J gene TRBJ2-1; TRBD1 agrees at 7 bases. The CDR3 is 15 amino acids. With V trimmed by 1 base and J by 6 bases, 6 bases remained unmatched. CDR1 is KGHSH and CDR2 is LQKENI in the germline V gene. In DNA form, the CDR3 reads TGTGCCAGCTCACCACAGGGGGCAGGTCTCAATGAGCAGTTCTTC. It translates to CASSPQGAGLNEQFF.

This clonotype was seen at least ten times. V gene TRBV6-4 combines with J gene TRBJ2-3, with TRBD2 identical over 10 bases. The CDR3 has 19 residues. V gave up 6 bases and J gave up 0 bases; unmatched junction bases: 15. Germline V gene data show CDR1 as MRHNA and CDR2 as SNTAGT. The CDR3 region is CASSLFSSGGPSSTDTQYF. The DNA for the CDR3 is TGTGCCAGCAGCCTATTTTCTAGCGGGGGACCGTCTAGCACAGATACGCAGTATTTT.

This clonotype was picked up many times. V is TRBV12-3 or TRBV12-4 and J is TRBJ2-7; possible D gene TRBD2, 6 bases. The V and J ends lost 6 bases and 0 bases respectively, with 6 bases between them. This CDR3 is 12 amino acids long. CDR3 region: CASRGGSYEQYF. CDR3 sequence (DNA): TGTGCCAGCAGGGGGGGCTCCTACGAGCAGTACTTC.

The table lists this clonotype with many counts. V is TRBV6-2 or TRBV6-3 and J is TRBJ2-3; the match to TRBD2 covers 9 bases. V was clipped by 6 bases and J by 3 bases; unmatched bases: 4. The CDR3 runs 14 residues. The V gene's germline CDR1 is MNHEY and CDR2 SVGEGT. CDR3: CASRIAGETDTQYF. In DNA form, the CDR3 reads TGTGCCAGCAGGATAGCGGGGGAAACAGATACGCAGTATTTT.

This clonotype was seen many times. V is TRBV27 and J is TRBJ2-7; 7 positions match TRBD2. The CDR3 has 15 residues. Germline CDR1 is MNHEY and CDR2 is SMNVEV (reference sequence). The J segment lost 3 bases and the V segment lost 0 bases, leaving 5 bases of the junction unmatched. This chain's CDR3 is CASSLSGLLFYEQYF. The CDR3 nucleotides read TGTGCCAGCAGTTTATCGGGACTATTGTTCTACGAGCAGTACTTC.

This clonotype was detected many times. The rearrangement links TRBV7-9 to TRBJ2-5, with a tentative D call TRBD1 (6 bases). This CDR3 is built from 14 residues. Germline V gene data show CDR1 as SEHNR and CDR2 as FQNEAQ (reference sequence). Trimming took 5 bases from V and 5 from J, leaving 15 bases between them. The chain's CDR3 is CASSPRSRGETQYF. The CDR3 bases are TGTGCCAGCAGCCCTAGATCGAGGGGGGAGACCCAGTACTTC.